This T cell receptor beta chain came from a study of STAT3 mutations in large granular lymphocyte leukemia (dated by TCRdb to about 2019). At the level of the whole study: Roughly half of the T-LGLL patients who were sequenced longitudinally carried canonical activating STAT3 mutations. Over half of the T-LGLL patients were given one or more immunosuppressive therapy regimens, and approximately 36% of the treated patients had a hematologic response. To reconstruct clonal hierarchy and dynamics, serial deep sequencing of TCRbeta CDR3 and STAT3 was performed in patients with T-cell large granular lymphocyte leukemia. From an initial cohort of approximately 190 LGL patients, approximately 19 representative T-LGLL cases were picked for longitudinal TCRbeta and STAT3 sequencing. As controls within the study, two patients with natural killer LGL leukemia were also sequenced longitudinally. On average, sequencing was done at 3.5 to 4 time points per patient, with the number of samplings ranging from 2 to 8.

Reading the germline V gene gives CDR1 MNHEY and CDR2 SVGAGI. The junction shows trimming of 10 bases on V and 0 bases on J, plus 13 bases between the germline ends. The CDR3 numbers 15 residues from cysteine through phenylalanine. CDR3 DNA only is kept here, 45 bases in frame from base 1. In regard to this clone: The antigen it binds to is not known. Nothing much larger sits one base from this clone, and base qualities are not available.

Results and caveats for the whole study, not just this receptor: Because no samples were available when a clone first appeared, clonal expansion had to be inferred from samplings taken at other points. Variable intervals between samplings and differing treatment regimens complicated linking therapy response to changes in TCR clonal burden. Dominant TCR clone burden was found to exceed STAT3 mutant burden in several patients, suggesting that STAT3 mutation arose secondarily within a pre-expanded clone. All T-LGLL patients had at least one immunodominant TCRbeta clonotype, and roughly half had multiple immunodominant subclonotypes. Persisting codominant clonotypes in some patients meant a small but highly pathogenic clone may have been missed. TCR clonotype switching after therapy was observed in about 35% of the 18 patients, and all newly emerging clones were found to be STAT3 wild type.

DNA was extracted from blood mononuclear cells, with the same DNA used for both TCR and STAT3 sequencing. An Illumina MiSeq was used to sequence the TCRbeta libraries, yielding an average of about 42,000 productive templates per sample. The immunoSEQ assay, which uses multiplex PCR amplification, was used to generate TCRbeta CDR3 libraries. Per the source publication's procedure: Repertoire diversity was calculated as previously defined, with values near 0 taken to indicate extremely monoclonal samples. TCRdb carries this immuneACCESS record with in-frame sequences only. Its versions omit some clonotypes, under half of them owing to an unresolved V gene in the studies checked, with the rest unexplained. The DNA was the basis for D and trimming; V, J and clone size are from that table. This sample lists roughly 11,000 clones; less than 90% were detected once. The leading ten clones occupy roughly nine tenths of the sample.

The sequence was obtained from an older man with T-cell large granular lymphocyte leukemia. Some clones in this sample may be carry-over from other donors' samples. The age is the age at diagnosis. Rearrangement joined TRBV6-5 to TRBJ2-6; the D gene may be TRBD1 or TRBD2, since each aligns over 5 bases. Sequenced sample: peripheral blood mononuclear cells. The nucleotide sequence is given as TGTGCCACCCGAGAGGGGTACTCTGGGGCCAACGTCCTGACTTTC. Its coded protein is CATREGYSGANVLTF.